This TCR beta chain was recorded in a study of a mutant IDH1 vaccine in newly diagnosed glioma. In the study overall: Patients received vaccination from 4-6 weeks after radiotherapy alone, or with temozolomide cycles.

Regarding time point: week 23, last vaccination. The investigators gave 300 ug of mutant IDH1 20-mer peptide in each vaccine dose, together with topical imiquimod. Study-wide points: Top-clonotype changes in peripheral T cells seemed unrelated to pseudoprogression. Vaccine-induced immune responses occurred in 93.3% of patients.

Trimming left V 5 bases short and J 7 bases short, with 9 bases between. The CDR3 has 10 residues. Germline V gene data show CDR1 as DFQATT and CDR2 as SNEGSKA (reference sequence). Points on this clone: Its antigen is not known.

Sequencing used immunoSEQ multiplex PCR; TCRdb keeps in-frame clones, though not all of them. This sample has some 38,000 clones; roughly 76% occur once, and the top ten carry roughly 5%. The sample was PBMCs, taken from a glioma patient whose treatment included an IDH1 peptide vaccine. The sequence was collected from a man between 35 and 55 years old with glioma. This chain uses TRBV20-1 with TRBJ2-7, with D possibly TRBD1 on 6 matching bases. As DNA, the CDR3 is TGCAGTGCTCTCACAGGGGAGCAGTACTTC. Translation: CSALTGEQYF.